The present T cell receptor (beta chain) was sequenced within a study of blood T cell repertoires in COVID-19. The method was immunoSEQ multiplex PCR; TCRdb's version includes in-frame clones alone and lacks a portion of them. Of 100,000 or so clones in the sample, 80% were seen once. The CDR3 loop spans 14 amino acids. CDR1 is KGHSH and CDR2 is LQKENI in the germline V gene. V lost 2 bases and J 2 bases, leaving 10 bases between the germline ends. In this sample, this clone turned up once. This chain uses TRBV18 with TRBJ2-7, with a possible D match to TRBD1 (5 bases). This receptor was identified in a human donor in a cohort sampled during active COVID-19. The source material was peripheral blood. CDR3 in DNA: TGTGCCAGCTCACCAGGGGCAGGAGCCTACGAGCAGTACTTC. This codes for CASSPGAGAYEQYF.